This TCR beta chain was documented in a study of beta chain features in type 1 diabetes. This clone was seen a few times. As yet, its antigen is unknown. The germline V gene has CDR1 SQVTM and CDR2 ANQGSEA. The CDR3 runs 15 residues. J gave up 1 base and V 4 bases, and 5 bases lay outside the gene matches. The authors reverse transcribed all of the isolated RNA, so sequencing captured expressed TCRB transcripts. Method: immunoSEQ multiplex PCR; TCRdb's copy keeps in-frame clones and lacks some. The sample consists of 130,000 or so clones, roughly 10% of them appearing once. The study's findings and limits: Researchers report that Type 1 diabetes patients had moderately but significantly shorter TCRB CDR3s across all four CD4+ subsets.

V usage is TRBV29-1 and J usage is TRBJ2-5; 11 bases are shared with TRBD2. The sample was central memory CD4+ T cells from blood. The receptor was derived from a man younger than 45 with type 1 diabetes. The CDR3 here is CSVAASGGPQETQYF. The CDR3 DNA reads as TGCAGCGTTGCCGCTAGCGGGGGGCCCCAAGAGACCCAGTACTTC. Looking up the rest from reference TRBV29-1 and TRBJ2-5 gives the full variable domain: SAVISQKPSRDICQRGTSLTIQCQVDSQVTMMFWYRQQPGQSLTLIATANQGSEATYESGFVIDKFPISRPNLTFSTLTVSNMSPEDSSIYLCSVAASGGPQETQYFGPGTRLLVL.